Described below is a single T cell receptor beta chain sequence and its context. The data stem from a study of shared clonotypes between healthy human individuals. For the study at large: The study drew on a couple of women and a few men aged 18 to 49 as donors.

Clones were read by immunoSEQ multiplex PCR, and TCRdb kept only the in-frame ones, dropping some. The profile shows 600,000 to 800,000 clones, 55% to 75% of them singletons. This CDR3 region has 14 residues. Germline loops: CDR1 SGHTA, CDR2 FQGTGA. The junction had 3 bases not matched to a gene; V was cut back by 2 bases and J by 5 bases. The genes are TRBV7-3 and TRBJ2-3; 8 nucleotides agree with TRBD2. What was sequenced was memory CD4+ T cells sorted from blood. Sample subset: CD45RA-negative fraction. The sequence derives from a woman aged 25-40 years in good health. CDR3 sequence: CASSLGLAGDTQYF. The CDR3 DNA sequence: TGTGCCAGCAGCTTAGGGCTAGCGGGAGATACGCAGTATTTT.